This TCR beta chain was observed in a study of shared clonotypes between healthy human individuals. Germline-derived CDR1 and CDR2 are MNHEY and SVGAGI. This CDR3 comprises 16 residues. V was clipped by 0 bases and J by 4 bases, with 15 bases between them. The donors were adults (healthy and HIV-negative) with no recent acute infections or vaccinations. Using immunoSEQ multiplex PCR, the repertoire was profiled, and TCRdb retains in-frame clones only, with some absent. Of 2 million to 2.5 million clones listed, 85% to 95% are singletons. V usage is TRBV6-5 and J usage is TRBJ1-2; D gene unclear. This receptor was identified in a man between 18 and 29 years old in good health. Sequencing was carried out using naive CD4+ T cells sorted from blood. Specified subset: CD45RA+ positively selected. The CDR3 coding sequence is TGTGCCAGCAGTTACTCGGGGAGACTCGGGGTCTATGGCTACACCTTC. Its translation: CASSYSGRLGVYGYTF.